The 15 T cell receptor beta chains below come from one sample, sequenced in a study of tumor-infiltrating lymphocytes in primary liver carcinoma. Co-extracted RNA and DNA came from around 18-30 mg of unsorted bulk tissue. With roughly 500 ng total RNA as template and a constant-region primer, TCR beta cDNA was made. Each TCR beta library was derived from three nested multiplex PCR rounds that employed slightly modified ARM-PCR. Both of the initial two PCR rounds ran for roughly 11 cycles and employed TRBV1-TRBV30 forward primers alongside a C-beta reverse primer. Via MiXCR, TCRdb re-called the multiplex PCR reads, giving one row per CDR3 protein. The sample holds 84,000 or so distinct CDR3 sequences, 60% to 75% seen once. The sample comprised liver tumor tissue from sampling region 1. Subset specified: tumor region T1, superior pole. The receptors here all came from a man aged 40-49 years with primary liver carcinoma and hepatitis B virus infection.

This clonotype has just one count. The junction differs from germline at one of its ends, possibly a read error. This sequence joins TRBV29-1 and TRBJ1-5; D is uncertain. The CDR3 contains 13 residues. CDR1 SQVTM and CDR2 ANQGSEA come from the germline V gene. CDR3 residues: CSVGGTATRPQRF. The CDR3 nucleotides read TGCAGCGTGGGTGGAACAGCTACACGGCCCCAGCGTTTT.

A note on this clonotype: One end of the junction does not line up with germline, which may come from a read error. V usage is TRBV5-5 and J usage is TRBJ1-5; D remains unclear. Germline-derived CDR1 and CDR2 are SGHKS and YYEKEE (reference sequence). CDR3 length: 16 amino acids. CDR3 sequence reads: CASSLDPHGSIQSQHF. In DNA, the CDR3 is TGTGCCAGCAGCTTGGACCCCCACGGTAGCATTCAGTCCCAGCATTTT. The full variable domain, in which reference TRBV5-5 and TRBJ1-5 provide the parts outside the CDR3, is DAGVTQSPTHLIKTRGQQVTLRCSPISGHKSVSWYQQVLGQGPQFIFQYYEKEERGRGNFPDRFSARQFPNYSSELNVNALLLGDSALYLCASSLDPHGSIQSQHFGDGTRLSIL.

A note on this clonotype: Its ends do not fully match the called genes, so a read error is possible. The chain joins TRBV6-5 to TRBJ2-5; no clear D. CDR3 size: 14 residues. Per the germline V gene, CDR1 is MNHEY and CDR2 is SVGAGI. CDR3 sequence (DNA): TGTGGCAGCAGTTATTCGGGCAGGCCTGAGACCCAGTACTTC. The encoded protein is CGSSYSGRPETQYF.

Remarks on this clonotype: Because the CDR3 is missing its conserved closing phenylalanine or tryptophan, this is likely a read error. The limits of the CDR3 on the DNA are not certain, so only TCRdb's listed CDR3 is given. The chain links TRBV29-1 to TRBJ2-1; the D call of TRBD2 is as the table states it, not checked on the DNA. Germline CDR1 and CDR2: SQVTM and ANQGSEA. The CDR3 region is 12 residues in length, termini included. CDR3 in amino acids: CSVASGSNEQFI.

The count of this clonotype is one. This is likely a read error, given that the CDR3 carries no conserved phenylalanine or tryptophan at its end. The chain couples TRBV5-8 to TRBJ1-5, with D uncertain. Germline CDR1 SGHTS, CDR2 YDEGEE. The CDR3 sequence is 16 residues long. CDR3 sequence reads: CASNLNGISLNQPQHL. CDR3 sequence (DNA): TGTGCCAGCAACTTGAATGGGATCAGCCTCAATCAGCCCCAGCATTTG.

The chain joins TRBV14 to TRBJ2-7, with TRBD1 matching over 8 bases. Germline V gene lookup returns CDR1 SGHDN and CDR2 FVKESK. The CDR3 totals 15 residues. Germline trimming cut 5 bases from V and 1 base from J; bases unmatched to any gene: 7. The CDR3 bases are TGTGCCAGCAGCGGGCGGAACAGGGGGTCCTACGAGCAGTACTTC. It yields the protein CASSGRNRGSYEQYF.

At least ten counts were recorded for this clonotype. A read error may explain this, as a much larger clone is one base away. The genes are TRBV10-3 and TRBJ1-5; D remains unclear. The CDR3 is 15 amino acids. Germline-derived CDR1 and CDR2 are ENHRY and SYGVKD. Written as DNA, the CDR3 is TGTGCCATCAAGAAGGACGGCGATAGCAGTCAGCCCCAGCATTTT. As protein: CAIKKDGDSSQPQHF.

V and J are TRBV29-1 and TRBJ2-1; 11 positions agree with TRBD2. The CDR3 is made up of 15 amino acids. Germline V gene data show CDR1 as SQVTM and CDR2 as ANQGSEA. V shed 5 bases and J 9 bases; nucleotides not matched to a gene: 12. CDR3 sequence (DNA): TGCAGCGTTCATCTAGCGGGAGGTGGGGATGGTGAGCAGTTCTTC. It codes for CSVHLAGGGDGEQFF.

About this clonotype itself: Compared with germline, one end of the junction differs, possibly owing to a read error. The chain joins TRBV5-1 to TRBJ2-7; 16 bases map to TRBD2. This CDR3 region has 14 residues. Germline V gives CDR1 SGHRS, CDR2 YFSETQ. In nucleotides, the CDR3 is TGCACCAGCAGCTTGGGACTAGCGGGAGGGGAGCAGTACTTC. This gives the protein CTSSLGLAGGEQYF.

Notes on this clonotype: A much larger clone is a single base away; this may be a read error. V usage is TRBV28 and J usage is TRBJ2-7; D call uncertain. CDR1 is MDHEN, CDR2 SYDVKM, per germline. Deletions cut 7 bases from V and 3 bases from J, with 13 bases between. This CDR3 is built from 13 residues. CDR3 sequence: CASNKMGLYEQYF. The DNA of the CDR3 is TGTGCCAGCAATAAAATGGGCCTCTACGAGCAGTACTTC.

A note on this clonotype: The missing conserved phenylalanine or tryptophan at the end of this CDR3 makes a read error likely. The chain combines TRBV12-3 or TRBV12-4 with TRBJ2-6, with unresolved D. V lost 7 bases and J lost 8, with 18 bases in between. CDR3 length: 15 amino acids. The CDR3 sequence is CASTLTGSGSNVLTY. CDR3 DNA sequence: TGTGCCAGCACCCTTACCGGCTCCGGGTCCAACGTCCTGACTTAC.

Turning to this clonotype: Germline and junction disagree at one end, which may indicate a read error. This rearrangement joins TRBV5-1 to TRBJ2-5; 8 bases match TRBD1. CDR1 is SGHRS and CDR2 is YFSETQ in the germline V gene. The CDR3 has 15 amino acids. CDR3 amino acids: CASSLQGAQVGTQYF. As DNA, the CDR3 is TGCGCTAGCAGCTTGCAGGGGGCCCAAGTGGGGACCCAGTACTTC.

In the case of this clonotype: The junction departs from the called germline gene at one end, perhaps through a read error. The rearrangement links TRBV4-1 to TRBJ2-2; 8 nucleotides line up with TRBD1. Germline V gene lookup returns CDR1 MGHRA and CDR2 YSYEKL. This CDR3 contains 15 residues. CDR3 DNA: TGCGCCAACAGTCGGGACAGGATTTTCACCGGGGAGATGTTTTTT. The encoded protein is CANSRDRIFTGEMFF.

The J gene is TRBJ1-3, the V gene TRBV5-4, with D uncertain. The CDR3 runs to 12 residues. CDR1 and CDR2 (germline): SGHNT, YYREEE (reference sequence). V lost 1 base to trimming and J lost 12 bases, with 11 bases between them. CDR3 amino acids: CASSLTGDIIYF. CDR3 DNA: TGTGCCAGCAGCTTGACGGGAGACATCATATATTTT.

Of note for this clonotype: At one end the junction does not follow the germline gene, possibly because of a read error. The V and J genes are TRBV11-1 and TRBJ2-7, with a weak D call TRBD2 (5 bases). CDR3 length: 12 amino acids. Germline assignment: CDR1 SGHAT and CDR2 FQDESV (reference sequence). The CDR3 DNA follows: TGTGTCAGCAGCTTAGCGAGTACAAAACAGTACTTC. It codes for CVSSLASTKQYF. Full variable domain (rest looked up from reference TRBV11-1 and TRBJ2-7): EAEVAQSPRYKITEKSQAVAFWCDPISGHATLYWYRQILGQGPELLVQFQDESVVDDSQLPKDRFSAERLKGVDSTLKIQPAELGDSAMYLCVSSLASTKQYFGPGTRLTVT.